The clone carrying this T cell receptor beta chain showed up many times. This record belongs to a study of CD8 T cells in ankylosing spondylitis. One entry per CDR3 protein, called by TCRdb with MiXCR from the 5' RACE reads. The table lists a few hundred thousand distinct CDR3 sequences, under 12% of them singletons, with over 20% in the top ten. This CDR3 has 15 residues. Trimming pared 5 bases from V and 2 bases from J, leaving 14 bases between. Germline V lookup: CDR1 MNHNS, CDR2 SASEGT. Material: blood, either unsorted or a sorted T cell fraction (not recorded which). The sequence was collected from a male donor with ankylosing spondylitis or in good health (not recorded which). The chain carries TRBV6-1 and TRBJ2-3, with a possible D match to TRBD1 (6 bases). Here the CDR3 reads CASSPDRQITDTQYF. CDR3 DNA: TGTGCCAGCAGTCCCGACAGGCAAATCACAGATACGCAGTATTTT.